Listed below are T cell receptor beta chains from one sample, sequenced in a study of T cell repertoires in ileal Crohn's disease. Sequenced by immunoSEQ multiplex PCR; TCRdb stores in-frame clones only, minus some. The data show about 16,000 clones, roughly 90% seen once. The sequencing input was ileal tissue. These receptors all come from an adult with Crohn's disease. CDR3s include the opening cysteine and the closing phenylalanine or tryptophan. D genes are given only for firm matches. A clone size is listed for some rows: how often the clone was seen (once, few, many), or a class if it is expanded.

D: -
J: TRBJ1-1
V: TRBV5-5
size: -
DNA: TGTGCCAGCAGCTTGTGGGGAGGTGGATTGAACACTGAAGCTTTCTTT
CDR3: CASSLWGGGLNTEAFF

D: -
J: TRBJ2-7
V: TRBV6-5
size: -
DNA: TGTGCCAGCAGTGAAGGGGGGGGGCCTGGAGAGCAGTACTTC
CDR3: CASSEGGGPGEQYF

D: -
J: TRBJ2-7
V: TRBV6-5
size: -
DNA: TGTGCCAGCAGGAGGGGGGGAGGCGAGCAGTACTTC
CDR3: CASRRGGGEQYF

D: -
J: TRBJ2-3
V: TRBV18
size: once
DNA: TGTGCCAGCTCCCAGCACCCCCTTTCCACAGATACGCAGTATTTT
CDR3: CASSQHPLSTDTQYF

D: TRBD1
J: TRBJ1-2
V: TRBV2
size: once
DNA: TGTGCCAGCAGTGAGCTGGGGTGGGACAGTGATTTCTATGGCTACACCTTC
CDR3: CASSELGWDSDFYGYTF

D: TRBD2
J: TRBJ2-2
V: TRBV7-3
size: -
DNA: TGTGCCAGCAGCCCCGGGACTAAAAACACCGGGGAGCTGTTTTTT
CDR3: CASSPGTKNTGELFF

D: TRBD1
J: TRBJ2-7
V: TRBV5-4
size: once
DNA: TGTGCCAGCAGCCGGGACAGACTTTACGAGCAGTACTTC
CDR3: CASSRDRLYEQYF

D: TRBD1
J: TRBJ1-6
V: TRBV25-1
size: -
DNA: TGTGCCAGCAGTGACCGACAGGGGGTAGCGCATAATTCACCCCTCCACTTT
CDR3: CASSDRQGVAHNSPLHF

D: -
J: TRBJ2-2
V: TRBV6-4
size: -
DNA: TGTGCCAGCAGTGACTCGGTTTCCTTCCCCGGGGAGCTGTTTTTT
CDR3: CASSDSVSFPGELFF

D: -
J: TRBJ1-1
V: TRBV28
size: -
DNA: TGTGCCAGCAGTCCCACATACGGAGGCGAAGCTTTCTTT
CDR3: CASSPTYGGEAFF

D: -
J: TRBJ1-5
V: TRBV10-2
size: once
DNA: TGCGCCAGCAGCTGGACAGTTAATCAGCCCCAGCATTTT
CDR3: CASSWTVNQPQHF

D: -
J: TRBJ1-1
V: TRBV27
size: -
DNA: TGTGCCAGCAGTTTATCCCGGAACACTGAAGCTTTCTTT
CDR3: CASSLSRNTEAFF

D: TRBD1
J: TRBJ1-3
V: TRBV30
size: -
DNA: TGTGCCTGGGGGACAGGGGGACAGGGTGGAAACACCATATATTTT
CDR3: CAWGTGGQGGNTIYF

D: -
J: TRBJ2-1
V: TRBV9
size: -
DNA: TGTGCCAGCAGCGTAGGGGAAAACAATGAGCAGTTCTTC
CDR3: CASSVGENNEQFF

D: -
J: TRBJ2-7
V: TRBV29-1
size: -
DNA: TGCAGCGTTGAAGATTACCACGAGCAGTACTTC
CDR3: CSVEDYHEQYF

D: -
J: TRBJ1-3
V: TRBV5-1
size: -
DNA: TGCGCCAGCAGCTTGGCCGGAAGCTCTGGAAACACCATATATTTT
CDR3: CASSLAGSSGNTIYF

D: TRBD1
J: TRBJ2-7
V: TRBV28
size: -
DNA: TGTGCCAGCACAAGGGACAGCTCCTACGAGCAGTACTTC
CDR3: CASTRDSSYEQYF

D: -
J: TRBJ2-7
V: TRBV7-2
size: -
DNA: TGTGCCAGCAGCATTGGAACGGCCTTCTACGAGCAGTACTTC
CDR3: CASSIGTAFYEQYF

D: TRBD1
J: TRBJ2-6
V: TRBV11-3
size: once
DNA: TGTGCCAGCAGCACCGGGACAGGCTCTGGGGCCAACGTCCTGACTTTC
CDR3: CASSTGTGSGANVLTF

D: TRBD1
J: TRBJ1-1
V: TRBV10-3
size: -
DNA: TGTGCCATCAGGGAAAGACAGGGCATGAACACTGAAGCTTTCTTT
CDR3: CAIRERQGMNTEAFF

D: TRBD2
J: TRBJ2-5
V: TRBV19
size: -
DNA: TGTGCCAGTAGTATAGCCCAGCGGGGGCAAGAGACCCAGTACTTC
CDR3: CASSIAQRGQETQYF

D: -
J: TRBJ1-2
V: TRBV27
size: -
DNA: TGTGCCAGCAGTTTATGGCCAGGGGCTAACTATGGCTACACCTTC
CDR3: CASSLWPGANYGYTF

D: -
J: TRBJ2-5
V: TRBV19
size: -
DNA: TGTGCCAGTAGTCCAACGGCCGCTAAACCCCCAGAGACCCAGTACTTC
CDR3: CASSPTAAKPPETQYF

D: -
J: TRBJ2-7
V: TRBV7-8
size: -
DNA: TGTGCCAGCAGCTTAGGCCCCCGATTCCCCTCCAAGGGGGAGCAGTACTTC
CDR3: CASSLGPRFPSKGEQYF

D: -
J: TRBJ2-6
V: TRBV2
size: -
DNA: TGTGCCAGCAGTGGACAGGACTCTGGGGCCAACGTCCTGACTTTC
CDR3: CASSGQDSGANVLTF

D: TRBD1
J: TRBJ1-2
V: TRBV6-5
size: -
DNA: TGTGCCAGCAGTTACTCCCGGGACAGACATGGCTACACCTTC
CDR3: CASSYSRDRHGYTF

D: -
J: TRBJ1-1
V: TRBV29-1
size: -
DNA: TGCAGCGGGACACTGAACACTGAAGCTTTCTTT
CDR3: CSGTLNTEAFF

D: -
J: TRBJ2-5
V: TRBV6-5
size: -
DNA: TGTGCCAGCAGTTACGGGGCGACCCAGTACTTC
CDR3: CASSYGATQYF

D: -
J: TRBJ2-7
V: TRBV5-1
size: -
DNA: TGCGCCAGCAGCATTCAGGGGCACGAGCAGTACTTC
CDR3: CASSIQGHEQYF